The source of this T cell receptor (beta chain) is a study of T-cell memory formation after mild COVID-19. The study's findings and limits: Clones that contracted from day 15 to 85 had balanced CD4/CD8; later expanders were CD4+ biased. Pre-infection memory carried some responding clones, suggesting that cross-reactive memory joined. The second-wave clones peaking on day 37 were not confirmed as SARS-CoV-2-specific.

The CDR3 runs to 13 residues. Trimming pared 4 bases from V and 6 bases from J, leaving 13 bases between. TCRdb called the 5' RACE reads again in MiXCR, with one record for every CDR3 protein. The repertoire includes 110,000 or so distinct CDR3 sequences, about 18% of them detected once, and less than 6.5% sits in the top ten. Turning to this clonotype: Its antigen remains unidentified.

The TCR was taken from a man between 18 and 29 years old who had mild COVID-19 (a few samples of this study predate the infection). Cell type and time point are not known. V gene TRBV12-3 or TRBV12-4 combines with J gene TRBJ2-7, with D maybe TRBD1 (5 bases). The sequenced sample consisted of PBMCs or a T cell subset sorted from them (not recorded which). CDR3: CASSSAGRREQYF. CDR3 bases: TGTGCCAGCAGTTCGGCAGGGCGGCGCGAGCAGTACTTC.